This record concerns one T cell receptor (beta chain) sequence. Its antigen is currently unknown. A read error may account for a junction end that differs from germline. Germline values: CDR1 LGHNA, CDR2 YNFKEQ. This CDR3 region has 15 residues. These data originate in a study of tumor and adjacent non-tumor tissue in lung cancer. Study-level results: Normal lung showed higher cumulative top 100 clone frequency than tumor.

The library came from three nested PCR rounds adapted from ARM-PCR protocols. TCRdb independently ran MiXCR on the multiplex PCR reads; one entry per CDR3 protein. The table has roughly 150,000 distinct CDR3 sequences, around 60% seen once. No cell sorting was done before RNA was extracted from the tissue. J is TRBJ1-4 and V is TRBV4-2; 7 positions match TRBD1. The source material was lung tumor tissue. This receptor was taken from a man in his fifties or sixties with small cell lung cancer. The CDR3 sequence is CATSQEGQVGEKLFF. DNA of the CDR3: TGTGCCACCAGCCAAGAAGGACAGGTGGGGGAAAAACTGTTTTTT.